This TCR beta chain was observed in a study of Tregs in tolerant kidney transplant recipients. Study conclusions and caveats: Few patients were studied, so findings need validation in larger groups. Donor-specific Treg expansion exceeded global Treg expansion in tolerant patients, suggesting antigen drive. Nucleotide sequences could not be compared across some patients' samples due to primer changes.

V was pared by 0 bases and J by 2 bases, with 9 bases between. Germline V gives CDR1 SGHDT, CDR2 YYEEEE. The CDR3 is 15 residues long. Using immunoSEQ multiplex PCR, the repertoire was profiled, and TCRdb retains in-frame clones only, with some absent. Among 55,000 to 70,000 clones listed, 70% to 90% were seen once. About this clone: The antigen remains unidentified.

The V call is TRBV5-6, the J call TRBJ2-1; no clear D gene. The TCR was taken from a human donor who received a combined kidney and bone marrow transplant. The sequencing here drew on Tregs from blood, taken before the transplant. The CDR3 loop reads CASSLEQRAYNEQFF. The DNA for the CDR3 is TGTGCCAGCAGCTTGGAGCAGAGAGCCTACAATGAGCAGTTCTTC.